The 10 T cell receptor beta chains below were found in one sample sequenced in a study of shared clonotypes between healthy human individuals (dated by TCRdb to 2020 to 2022). Library method: the immunoSEQ multiplex PCR assay. TCRdb holds this immuneACCESS table with in-frame rearrangements only. Some clones are missing; in checked studies, unresolved V genes explain under half, and the rest has no known cause. The sample yields a few million clones; 90% to 95% were counted once. The top ten constitute 0.39% of the sample. Sequenced input: naive CD4+ T cells from PBMCs. Reading the label with the study, this specimen's cell subset or site is: CD45RA+ positively selected. The receptors stem from a man between 18 and 35 years old in good health. Some clones in this sample may be carry-over from other donors' samples.

The chain combines TRBV5-4 with TRBJ2-7, with D unresolved. The V end lost 0 bases, the J end lost 3 bases, and 4 bases lay between the germline ends. The CDR3 spans 12 residues. Germline V gene data show CDR1 as SGHNT and CDR2 as YYREEE (reference sequence). In DNA form, the CDR3 reads TGTGCCAGCAGCTTGGACATCTACGAGCAGTACTTC. Translating gives CASSLDIYEQYF.

This clone has only one observation. The chain carries TRBV5-1 and TRBJ2-3; perhaps TRBD1 as D (7 bases). Trimming shortened V by 3 bases and J by 4 bases, and 12 bases separated the two germline ends. CDR3 length: 14 amino acids. The V gene's germline CDR1 is SGHRS and CDR2 YFSETQ. This chain's CDR3 is CASSSQGGADTQYF. The CDR3 DNA reads TGCGCCAGCAGCTCCCAGGGGGGTGCAGATACGCAGTATTTT.

This chain joins TRBV5-8 and TRBJ2-3, with D hard to call. The CDR3 contains 15 residues. Trimming left V 4 bases short and J 1 base short, with 13 bases between. Germline values: CDR1 SGHTS, CDR2 YDEGEE. CDR3 in amino acids: CASSLKLGGTDTQYF. In DNA, the CDR3 is TGTGCCAGCAGCCTAAAGTTGGGCGGCACAGATACGCAGTATTTT.

This chain connects TRBV10-3 to TRBJ2-7; 9 bases are shared with TRBD1. The CDR3 is 15 residues long. The germline gives CDR1 ENHRY, CDR2 SYGVKD. V was clipped by 0 bases and J by 6 bases; unmatched bases: 6. CDR3 DNA sequence: TGTGCCATCAGTGAGTCAAGTCAGACAGGGGGCGAGCAGTACTTC. Translation gives CAISESSQTGGEQYF.

The gene calls are TRBV2 and TRBJ1-5; 8 bases are a match to TRBD1. V was clipped by 5 bases and J by 2 bases; unmatched bases: 11. CDR3 size: 17 residues. Germline V gives CDR1 SNHLY, CDR2 FYNNEI. The CDR3 DNA reads as TGTGCCAGCAGTTCGGGACAGGCGCCCAGGGGCAATCAGCCCCAGCATTTT. It translates to CASSSGQAPRGNQPQHF.

Remarks on this clone: The germline gene is not matched at one end of the junction; a read error may be the cause. The V gene is TRBV28, the J gene TRBJ2-7, with 15 bases that match TRBD2. CDR1 and CDR2 (germline): MDHEN, SYDVKM. The CDR3 sequence is 15 residues long. The CDR3 loop is CASSPLRTSGRAPLF. CDR3 in DNA: TGTGCCAGCAGTCCTCTCCGGACTAGCGGGAGGGCCCCGCTCTTC.

This chain joins TRBV29-1 and TRBJ1-1, with D tentatively TRBD1 (6 bases). CDR1 and CDR2 (germline): SQVTM, ANQGSEA. V was cut by 6 bases and J by 3 bases, with 17 bases left in between. This CDR3 region has 14 residues. The CDR3 DNA sequence: TGCAGCGTAGGGGGGGGAGGGAGGTACACTGAAGCTTTCTTT. This sequence encodes CSVGGGGRYTEAFF.

The V call is TRBV5-8, the J call TRBJ2-6; no firm D call. This CDR3 region has 15 residues. V was trimmed by 2 bases and J by 4 bases, leaving 10 bases between them. The germline gives CDR1 SGHTS, CDR2 YDEGEE. The CDR3 loop reads CASSLVLTGANVLTF. The CDR3 nucleotides are TGTGCCAGCAGCTTAGTTCTTACCGGGGCCAACGTCCTGACTTTC.

The chain links TRBV6-6 to TRBJ2-7; the match to TRBD2 covers 10 bases. The CDR3 loop spans 15 amino acids. Trimming removed 6 bases from V and 0 bases from J; junction bases left unmatched: 5. Germline CDR1 MNHNY, CDR2 SVGAGI (reference sequence). For the CDR3, the DNA is TGTGCCAGCAGACCGGGGACTAGCGTCTCCTACGAGCAGTACTTC. It yields the protein CASRPGTSVSYEQYF.

This clone was detected only once. This chain connects TRBV5-1 to TRBJ2-3; tentatively, D is TRBD1 or TRBD2 (5 bases each). The length of the CDR3 is 15 residues. The V gene lost 1 base and the J gene lost 8 bases, with 17 bases spanning the gap. From germline, CDR1 is SGHRS and CDR2 YFSETQ. CDR3 loop: CASSLLAPRDATQYF. CDR3 bases: TGCGCCAGCAGCTTGCTGGCCCCCAGGGACGCTACGCAGTATTTT.